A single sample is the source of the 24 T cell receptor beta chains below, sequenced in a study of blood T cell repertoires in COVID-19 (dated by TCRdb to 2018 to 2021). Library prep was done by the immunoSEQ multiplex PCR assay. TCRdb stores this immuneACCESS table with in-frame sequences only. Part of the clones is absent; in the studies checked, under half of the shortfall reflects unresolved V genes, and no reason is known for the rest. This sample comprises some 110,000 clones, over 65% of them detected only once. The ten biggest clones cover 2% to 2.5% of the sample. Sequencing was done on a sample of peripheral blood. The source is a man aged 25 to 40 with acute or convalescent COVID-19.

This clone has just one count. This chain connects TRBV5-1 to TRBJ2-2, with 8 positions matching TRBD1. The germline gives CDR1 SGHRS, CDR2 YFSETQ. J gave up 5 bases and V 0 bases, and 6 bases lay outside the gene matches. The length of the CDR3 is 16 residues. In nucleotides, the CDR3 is TGCGCCAGCAGCTTGGCCTTTGGACAGGGAACCGGGGAGCTGTTTTTT. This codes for CASSLAFGQGTGELFF. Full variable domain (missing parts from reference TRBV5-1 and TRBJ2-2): KAGVTQTPRYLIKTRGQQVTLSCSPISGHRSVSWYQQTPGQGLQFLFEYFSETQRNKGNFPGRFSGRQFSNSRSEMNVSTLELGDSALYLCASSLAFGQGTGELFFGEGSRLTVL.

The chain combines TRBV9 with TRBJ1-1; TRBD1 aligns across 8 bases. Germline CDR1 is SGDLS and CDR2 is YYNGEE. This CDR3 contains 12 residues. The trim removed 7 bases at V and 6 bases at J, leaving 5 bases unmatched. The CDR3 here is CASSGQGPEAFF. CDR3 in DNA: TGTGCCAGCTCTGGACAGGGCCCTGAAGCTTTCTTT.

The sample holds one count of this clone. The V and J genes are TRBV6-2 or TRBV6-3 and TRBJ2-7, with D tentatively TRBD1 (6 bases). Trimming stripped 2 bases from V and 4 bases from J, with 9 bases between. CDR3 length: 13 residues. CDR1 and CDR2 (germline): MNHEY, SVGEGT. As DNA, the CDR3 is TGTGCCAGCAGTTACGGACAGTCTTACGAGCAGTACTTC. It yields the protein CASSYGQSYEQYF.

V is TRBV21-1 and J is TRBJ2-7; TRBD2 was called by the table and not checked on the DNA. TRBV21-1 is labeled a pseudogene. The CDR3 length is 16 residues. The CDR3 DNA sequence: TGTGCCAGCAGCAAAAAACTAGCGGGAAGCTCCTACGAGCAGTACGTC. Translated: CASSKKLAGSSYEQYV.

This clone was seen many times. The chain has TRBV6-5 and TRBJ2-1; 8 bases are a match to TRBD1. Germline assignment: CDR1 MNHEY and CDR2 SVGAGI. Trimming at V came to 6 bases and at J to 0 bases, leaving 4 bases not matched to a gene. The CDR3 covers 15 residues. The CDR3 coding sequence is TGTGCCAGCAGCAAAGGGACAGGCTCCTACAATGAGCAGTTCTTC. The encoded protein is CASSKGTGSYNEQFF.

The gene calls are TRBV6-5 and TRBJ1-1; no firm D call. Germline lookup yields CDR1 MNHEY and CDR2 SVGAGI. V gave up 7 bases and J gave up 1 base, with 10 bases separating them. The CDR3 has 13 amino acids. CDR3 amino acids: CASTSYGNTEAFF. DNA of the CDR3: TGTGCCAGCACTTCGTACGGGAACACTGAAGCTTTCTTT.

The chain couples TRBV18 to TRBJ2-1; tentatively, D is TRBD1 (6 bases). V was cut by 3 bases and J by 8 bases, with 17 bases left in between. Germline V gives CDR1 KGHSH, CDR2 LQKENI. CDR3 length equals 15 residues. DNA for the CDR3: TGTGCCAGCTCACCGGACAGTCAAAGGGGCGATGAGCAGTTCTTC. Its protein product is CASSPDSQRGDEQFF.

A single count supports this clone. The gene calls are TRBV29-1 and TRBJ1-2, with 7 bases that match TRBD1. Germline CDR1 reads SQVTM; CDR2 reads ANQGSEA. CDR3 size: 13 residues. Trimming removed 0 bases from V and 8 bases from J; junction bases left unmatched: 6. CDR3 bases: TGCAGCGTTGAAGAGGACAGGTCGCGCGGCTACACCTTC. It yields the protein CSVEEDRSRGYTF.

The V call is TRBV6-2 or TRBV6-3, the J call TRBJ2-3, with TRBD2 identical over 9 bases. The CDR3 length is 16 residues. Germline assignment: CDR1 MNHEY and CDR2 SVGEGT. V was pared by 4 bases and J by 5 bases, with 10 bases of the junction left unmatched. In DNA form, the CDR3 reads TGTGCCAGCAGTTCCGGTAGCGGGGGACGTGGAGATACGCAGTATTTT. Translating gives CASSSGSGGRGDTQYF.

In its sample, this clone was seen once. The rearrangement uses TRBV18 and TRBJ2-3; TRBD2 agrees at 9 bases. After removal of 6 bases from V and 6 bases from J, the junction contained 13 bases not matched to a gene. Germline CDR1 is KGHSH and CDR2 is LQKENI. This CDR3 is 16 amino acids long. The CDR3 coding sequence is TGTGCCAGCTCCCCAACCGCGGGGGGGCCGCGCGATACGCAGTATTTT. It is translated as CASSPTAGGPRDTQYF.

The CDR3 DNA is TGTGCCAGCAGCTCCGGGACTACTGGGGCCAACGTCCTGACTTTC. Residues: CASSSGTTGANVLTF. The genes are TRBV5-6 and TRBJ2-6; TRBD2 aligns across 7 bases. V lost 3 bases, J lost 2 bases, and 2 bases stayed unmatched. CDR1 is SGHDT, CDR2 YYEEEE, per germline. The length of the CDR3 is 15 residues. Full variable domain (outside the CDR3, taken from reference TRBV5-6 and TRBJ2-6): DAGVTQSPTHLIKTRGQQVTLRCSPKSGHDTVSWYQQALGQGPQFIFQYYEEEERQRGNFPDRFSGHQFPNYSSELNVNALLLGDSALYLCASSSGTTGANVLTFGAGSRLTVL.

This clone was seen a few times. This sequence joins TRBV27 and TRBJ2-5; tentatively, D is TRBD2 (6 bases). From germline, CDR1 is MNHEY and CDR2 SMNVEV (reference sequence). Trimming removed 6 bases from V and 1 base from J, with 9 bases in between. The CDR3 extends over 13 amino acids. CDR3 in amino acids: CASSQTSQETQYF. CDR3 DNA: TGTGCCAGCAGCCAGACTAGCCAAGAGACCCAGTACTTC.

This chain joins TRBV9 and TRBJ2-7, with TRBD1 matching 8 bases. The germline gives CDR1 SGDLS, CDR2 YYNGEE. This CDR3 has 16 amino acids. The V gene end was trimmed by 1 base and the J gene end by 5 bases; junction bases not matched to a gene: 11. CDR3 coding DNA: TGTGCCAGCAGCGTATCCTTAGACAGGGGAACTAACGAGCAGTACTTC. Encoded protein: CASSVSLDRGTNEQYF.

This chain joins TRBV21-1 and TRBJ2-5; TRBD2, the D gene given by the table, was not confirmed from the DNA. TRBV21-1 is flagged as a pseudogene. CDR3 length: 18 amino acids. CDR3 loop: CASSNGHGGSQYQETQYF. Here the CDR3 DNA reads TGTGCCAGCAGCAACGGTCACGGCGGGAGCCAGTACCAAGAGACCCAGTACTTC.

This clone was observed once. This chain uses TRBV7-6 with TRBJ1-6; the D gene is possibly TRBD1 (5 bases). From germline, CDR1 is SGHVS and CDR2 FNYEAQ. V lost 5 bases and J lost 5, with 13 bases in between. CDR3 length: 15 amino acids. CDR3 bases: TGTGCCAGCAGCGACCAGGCAGGGAATAATTCACCCCTCCACTTT. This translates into CASSDQAGNNSPLHF.

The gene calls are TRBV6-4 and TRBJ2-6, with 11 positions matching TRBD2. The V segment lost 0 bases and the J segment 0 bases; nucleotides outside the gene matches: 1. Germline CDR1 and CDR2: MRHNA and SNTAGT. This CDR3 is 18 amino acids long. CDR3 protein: CASSDSTSGSSGANVLTF. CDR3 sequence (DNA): TGTGCCAGCAGTGACTCAACTAGCGGGAGCTCTGGGGCCAACGTCCTGACTTTC.

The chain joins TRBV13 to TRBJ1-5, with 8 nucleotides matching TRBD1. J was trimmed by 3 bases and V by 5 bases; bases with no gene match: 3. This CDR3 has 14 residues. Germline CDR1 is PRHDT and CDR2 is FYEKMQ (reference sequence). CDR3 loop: CASSLGQDNQPQHF. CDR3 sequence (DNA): TGTGCCAGCAGCCTGGGACAGGACAATCAGCCCCAGCATTTT.

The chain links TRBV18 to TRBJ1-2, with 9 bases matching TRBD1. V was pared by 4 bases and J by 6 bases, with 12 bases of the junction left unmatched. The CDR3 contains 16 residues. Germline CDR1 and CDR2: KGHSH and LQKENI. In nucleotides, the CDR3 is TGTGCCAGCTCACTTGAAGGGACAGGGATGGAAGATGGCTACACCTTC. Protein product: CASSLEGTGMEDGYTF.

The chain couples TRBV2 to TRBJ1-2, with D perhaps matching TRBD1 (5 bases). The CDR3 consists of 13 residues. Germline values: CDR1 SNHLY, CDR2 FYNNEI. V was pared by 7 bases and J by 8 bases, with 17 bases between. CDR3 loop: CASKLEAPGGYTF. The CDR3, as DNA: TGTGCCAGCAAATTAGAAGCTCCAGGGGGCTACACCTTC.

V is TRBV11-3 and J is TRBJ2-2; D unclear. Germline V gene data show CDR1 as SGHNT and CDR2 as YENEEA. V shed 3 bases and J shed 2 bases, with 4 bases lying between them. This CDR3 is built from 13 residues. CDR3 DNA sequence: TGTGCCAGCAGCTTCAGTAACACCGGGGAGCTGTTTTTT. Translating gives CASSFSNTGELFF.

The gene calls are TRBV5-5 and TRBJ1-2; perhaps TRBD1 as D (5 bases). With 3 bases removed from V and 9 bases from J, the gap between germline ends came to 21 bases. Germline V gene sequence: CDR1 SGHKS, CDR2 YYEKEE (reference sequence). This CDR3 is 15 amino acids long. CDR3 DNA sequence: TGTGCCAGCAGCTGGATAGACAGTCCTGATCATCGCTACACCTTC. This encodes CASSWIDSPDHRYTF.

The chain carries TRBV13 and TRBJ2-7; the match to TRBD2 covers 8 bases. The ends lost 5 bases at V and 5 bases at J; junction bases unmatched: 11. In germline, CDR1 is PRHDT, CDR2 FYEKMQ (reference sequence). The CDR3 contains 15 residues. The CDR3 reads CASSTPGRGFNEQYF. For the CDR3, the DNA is TGTGCCAGCAGCACCCCCGGGAGGGGGTTCAACGAGCAGTACTTC. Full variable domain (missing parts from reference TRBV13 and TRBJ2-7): AAGVIQSPRHLIKEKRETATLKCYPIPRHDTVYWYQQGPGQDPQFLISFYEKMQSDKGSIPDRFSAQQFSDYHSELNMSSLELGDSALYFCASSTPGRGFNEQYFGPGTRLTVT.

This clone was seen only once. The CDR3 DNA reads as TGTGCCAGCAGCCTTAGGACAGGGGGCGACTATGGCTACACCTTC. Amino acid sequence: CASSLRTGGDYGYTF. This rearrangement joins TRBV7-9 to TRBJ1-2; 11 nucleotides agree with TRBD1. The V gene's germline CDR1 is SEHNR and CDR2 FQNEAQ (reference sequence). The CDR3 has 15 residues. V lost 5 bases and J lost 3; bases outside the gene matches: 5.

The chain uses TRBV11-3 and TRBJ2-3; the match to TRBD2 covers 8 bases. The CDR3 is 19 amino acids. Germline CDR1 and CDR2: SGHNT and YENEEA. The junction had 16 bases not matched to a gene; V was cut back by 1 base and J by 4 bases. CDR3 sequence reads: CASSLASGRGAFSPDTQYF. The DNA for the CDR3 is TGTGCCAGCAGCTTAGCTTCCGGGAGGGGCGCCTTTTCCCCAGATACGCAGTATTTT.